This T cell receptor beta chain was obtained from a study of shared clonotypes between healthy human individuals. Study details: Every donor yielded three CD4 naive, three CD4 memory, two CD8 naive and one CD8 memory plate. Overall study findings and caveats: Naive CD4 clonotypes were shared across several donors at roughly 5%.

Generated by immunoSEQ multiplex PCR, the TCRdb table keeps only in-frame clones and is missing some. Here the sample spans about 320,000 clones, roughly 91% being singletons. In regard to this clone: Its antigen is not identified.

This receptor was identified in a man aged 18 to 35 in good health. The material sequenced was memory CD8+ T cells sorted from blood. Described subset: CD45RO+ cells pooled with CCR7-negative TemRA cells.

CDR3 sequence (DNA): TGTGCCAGCAGTTACTCGATCGGAAGAGACAATGAGCAGTTCTTC. Its protein product is CASSYSIGRDNEQFF. J is TRBJ2-1 and V is TRBV6-5, with D unresolved. V gave up 0 bases and J gave up 5 bases, with 11 bases separating them. Germline CDR1 is MNHEY and CDR2 is SVGAGI. CDR3 length: 15 amino acids.